This TCR beta chain was found in a study of identical twins. MiXCR, applied by TCRdb to the 5' RACE reads, yields one record per CDR3 protein. Found here are approximately 630,000 distinct CDR3 sequences, about 7.1% of them singletons; the top ten hold over 1.5%. Study results and limitations: When twins shared out-of-frame alpha sequences, those sequences had excess low generation probability. Possibly, invariant MAIT and iNKT cells partly confounded zero-insertion analyses.

Germline-derived CDR1 and CDR2 are SGHRS and YFSETQ. Trimming removed 4 bases at V and 5 bases at J, with 12 bases between. CDR3 length: 14 amino acids. This clonotype was counted at least ten times. Antigen specificity is unknown. The data also belong to a second study, concerning yellow fever vaccine responses in identical twins.

This clonotype originated in a woman in her late teens or twenties in good health. The source material was PBMCs. The chain recombines TRBV5-1 with TRBJ2-2; D unresolved. The CDR3 reads CASSRRTDTGELFF. CDR3 coding DNA: TGCGCCAGCAGCCGGCGGACGGATACCGGGGAGCTGTTTTTT.